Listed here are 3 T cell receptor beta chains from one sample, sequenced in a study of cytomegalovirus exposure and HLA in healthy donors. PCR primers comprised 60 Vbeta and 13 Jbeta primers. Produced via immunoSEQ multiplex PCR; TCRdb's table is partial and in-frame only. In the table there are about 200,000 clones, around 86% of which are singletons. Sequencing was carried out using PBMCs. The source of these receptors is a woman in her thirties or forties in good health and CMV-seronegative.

The CDR3 loop reads CASSVSHGYYEQYF. CDR3 nucleotides: TGTGCCAGCAGTGTTAGCCACGGGTACTACGAGCAGTACTTC. The chain uses TRBV6-1 and TRBJ2-7; no definite D call. Germline V gives CDR1 MNHNS, CDR2 SASEGT. The germline V and J ends were trimmed by 4 bases and 3 bases, with 13 bases remaining between them. The CDR3 is made up of 14 amino acids.

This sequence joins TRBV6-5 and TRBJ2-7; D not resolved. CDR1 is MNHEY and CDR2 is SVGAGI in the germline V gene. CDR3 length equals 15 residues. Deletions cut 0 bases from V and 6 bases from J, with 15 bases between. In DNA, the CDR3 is TGTGCCAGCAGTTACTCCTTTTTTATGGCAGTCGAGCAGTACTTC. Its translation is CASSYSFFMAVEQYF.

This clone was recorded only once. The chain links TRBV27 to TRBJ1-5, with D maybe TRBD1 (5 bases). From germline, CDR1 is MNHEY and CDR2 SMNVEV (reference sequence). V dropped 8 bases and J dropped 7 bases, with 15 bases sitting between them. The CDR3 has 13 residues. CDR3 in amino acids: CASGRGSQQPQHF. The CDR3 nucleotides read TGTGCCAGCGGTAGGGGCAGTCAGCAGCCCCAGCATTTT.